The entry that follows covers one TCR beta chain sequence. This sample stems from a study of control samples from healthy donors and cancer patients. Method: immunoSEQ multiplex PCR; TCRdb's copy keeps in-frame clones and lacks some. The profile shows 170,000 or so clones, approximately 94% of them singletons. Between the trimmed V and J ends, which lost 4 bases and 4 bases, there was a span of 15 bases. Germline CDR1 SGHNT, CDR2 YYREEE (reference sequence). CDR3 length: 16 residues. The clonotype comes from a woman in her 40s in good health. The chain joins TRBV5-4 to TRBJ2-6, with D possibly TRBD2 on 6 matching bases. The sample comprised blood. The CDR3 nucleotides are TGTGCCAGCAGCCCCGGCGGGGCCCCCGGGGCCAACGTCCTGACTTTC. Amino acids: CASSPGGAPGANVLTF.